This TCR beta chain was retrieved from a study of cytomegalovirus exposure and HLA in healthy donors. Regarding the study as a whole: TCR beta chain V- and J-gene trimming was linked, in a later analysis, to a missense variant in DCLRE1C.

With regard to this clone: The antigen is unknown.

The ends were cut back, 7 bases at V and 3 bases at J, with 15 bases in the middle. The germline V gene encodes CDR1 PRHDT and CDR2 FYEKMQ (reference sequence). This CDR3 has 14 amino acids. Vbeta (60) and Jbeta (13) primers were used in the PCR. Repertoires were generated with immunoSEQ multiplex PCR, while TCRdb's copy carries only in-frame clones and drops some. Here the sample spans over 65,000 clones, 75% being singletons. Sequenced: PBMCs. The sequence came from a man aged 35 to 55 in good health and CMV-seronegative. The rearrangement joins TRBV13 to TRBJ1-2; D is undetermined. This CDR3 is CASTEAGFDYGYTF. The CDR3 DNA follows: TGTGCCAGCACCGAGGCGGGGTTCGACTATGGCTACACCTTC. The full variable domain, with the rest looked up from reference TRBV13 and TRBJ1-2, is AAGVIQSPRHLIKEKRETATLKCYPIPRHDTVYWYQQGPGQDPQFLISFYEKMQSDKGSIPDRFSAQQFSDYHSELNMSSLELGDSALYFCASTEAGFDYGYTFGSGTRLTVV.